The next 3 T cell receptor beta chains were all read from a single sample in a study of neurological immune-mediated disorders. TCRdb recomputed calls from the 5' RACE reads with MiXCR, one row per CDR3 protein. The table includes tens of thousands of distinct CDR3 sequences, 10% detected once. Material: PBMCs. Receptors originate from a woman aged 25 to 45 with HTLV-1-associated myelopathy (HAM/TSP).

At least ten counts were recorded for this clonotype. As DNA, the CDR3 is TGTGCCACCAGTACGGCTTACACTGAAGCTTTCTTT. Translation: CATSTAYTEAFF. V is TRBV24-1 and J is TRBJ1-1, with no clear D. V was cut by 6 bases and J by 3 bases, with 7 bases left in between. Germline V gene lookup returns CDR1 KGHDR and CDR2 SFDVKD. The length of the CDR3 is 12 residues.

This clonotype was observed many times. V usage is TRBV20-1 and J usage is TRBJ1-6; weak D call: TRBD1 (5 bases). There are 15 residues in the CDR3. V dropped 5 bases and J dropped 4 bases, with 15 bases sitting between them. Germline CDR1 and CDR2: DFQATT and SNEGSKA (reference sequence). In nucleotides, the CDR3 is TGCAGTGCTCCCGGGGCCGCAGTATATAATTCACCCCTCCACTTT. It yields the protein CSAPGAAVYNSPLHF.

This clonotype was counted ten times or more. The CDR3 bases are TGTGCCAGCAGTTGGGGGACTGTCCTCACCGGGGAGCTGTTTTTT. Its protein product is CASSWGTVLTGELFF. The chain recombines TRBV12-3 or TRBV12-4 with TRBJ2-2, with a tentative D call TRBD2 (6 bases). There are 15 residues in the CDR3. V lost 4 bases and J 4 bases, leaving 13 bases between the germline ends.